This TCR beta chain was retrieved from a study of CD4+ T cells in melanoma. Study-level points and caveats: Diverse differentiation states were reported for melanoma neoantigen-specific CD4+ T cells. CD8+ T cell, macrophage and B cell function reportedly correlated with neoantigen-specific CD4+ T cells.

Germline V gene data show CDR1 as WNHNN and CDR2 as SYGVQD (reference sequence). V lost 3 bases, J lost 8 bases, and 12 bases lay in between. The length of the CDR3 is 13 residues. Remarks on this clone: Antigen specificity is unknown.

Data came from immunoSEQ multiplex PCR; TCRdb stores just in-frame clones and leaves some out. This table has roughly 140,000 clones, around 90% appearing once. V gene TRBV10-1 combines with J gene TRBJ2-3; TRBD2 might be the D (6 bases). The sequence derives from a human donor with melanoma. CDR3 in DNA: TGCGCCAGCAGTGACAGGGCGCGGGGTACGCAGTATTTT. Translating gives CASSDRARGTQYF.